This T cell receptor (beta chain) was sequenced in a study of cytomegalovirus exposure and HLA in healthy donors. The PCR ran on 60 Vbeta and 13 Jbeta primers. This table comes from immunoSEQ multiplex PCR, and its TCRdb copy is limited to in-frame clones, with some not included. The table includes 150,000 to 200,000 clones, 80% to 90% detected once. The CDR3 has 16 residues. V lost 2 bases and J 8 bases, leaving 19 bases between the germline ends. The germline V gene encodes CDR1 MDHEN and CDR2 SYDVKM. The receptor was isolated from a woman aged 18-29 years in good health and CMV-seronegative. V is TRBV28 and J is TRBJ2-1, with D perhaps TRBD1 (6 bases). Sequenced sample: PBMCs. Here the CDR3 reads CASSLPQGPGMDEQFF. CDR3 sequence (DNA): TGTGCCAGCAGTTTACCCCAGGGGCCGGGGATGGATGAGCAGTTCTTC.